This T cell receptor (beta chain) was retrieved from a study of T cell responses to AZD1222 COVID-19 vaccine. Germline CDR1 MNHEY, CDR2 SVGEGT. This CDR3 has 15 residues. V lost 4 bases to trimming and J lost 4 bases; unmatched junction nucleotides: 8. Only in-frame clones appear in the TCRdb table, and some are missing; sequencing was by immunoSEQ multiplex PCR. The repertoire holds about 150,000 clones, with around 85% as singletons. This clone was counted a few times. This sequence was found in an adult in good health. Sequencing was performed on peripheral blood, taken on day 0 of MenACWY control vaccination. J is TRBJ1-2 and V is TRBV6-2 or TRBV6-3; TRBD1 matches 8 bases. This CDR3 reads CASSSPPGQAYGYTF. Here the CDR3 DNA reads TGTGCCAGCAGTTCACCTCCGGGACAGGCCTATGGCTACACCTTC.